Here is one T cell receptor beta chain with its context. The same CDR3 also results from other DNA sequences found in this sample. Germline CDR1 is SGHKS and CDR2 is YYEKEE (reference sequence). The V gene lost 0 bases and the J gene lost 3 bases, with 10 bases spanning the gap. The CDR3 covers 14 residues. The sample originates from a study of T cell clones after liver transplantation. Sequenced by immunoSEQ multiplex PCR; TCRdb stores in-frame clones only, minus some. The table shows over 50,000 clones, with approximately 84% occurring only once. This sequence joins TRBV5-5 and TRBJ2-7, with D perhaps matching TRBD1 (6 bases). The receptor comes from a human donor who received a liver transplant. The sample consisted of CD4+ T cells from blood, taken before liver transplant. This CDR3 is CASSLGTEIYEQYF. CDR3 DNA sequence: TGTGCCAGCAGCTTGGGGACAGAGATCTACGAGCAGTACTTC.